This entry describes one T cell receptor beta chain. No antigen is known for it. The data originate from a study of T cell repertoires in cytomegalovirus infection. Study-level findings and limits: In two of eight donors, the top clonotype was HLA-C-restricted CMV-specific.

TCRdb itself ran the reads through MiXCR, one entry per CDR3 protein. The sample contains under 800,000 distinct CDR3 sequences, roughly 26% of which appear only once. The sample consisted of CD8+ T cells from PBMCs. This TCR was recovered from a human donor in good health (CMV status not recorded). Some clones in this sample may be carry-over from other donors' samples.

CDR3 amino acids: CSARQRGGNEQFF. The DNA of the CDR3 is TGCAGTGCTAGACAGCGGGGTGGAAATGAGCAGTTCTTC. The chain joins TRBV20-1 to TRBJ2-1; TRBD2 matches at 7 bases. The CDR3 spans 13 residues. The V gene's germline CDR1 is DFQATT and CDR2 SNEGSKA (reference sequence). Germline trimming cut 2 bases from V and 7 bases from J; bases unmatched to any gene: 5.